These 5 T cell receptor beta chains came from one sample sequenced in a study of technical replicates of blood from a few donors. The repertoire was sequenced with immunoSEQ multiplex PCR; TCRdb's copy has only in-frame clones and lacks some. Of roughly 66,000 clones listed, approximately 86% are singletons. The source material was PBMCs. The receptors derive from a human donor in good health. Some clones in this sample may be carry-over from other donors' samples.

V is TRBV4-1 and J is TRBJ1-2; 10 bases fit TRBD1. Germline CDR1 is MGHRA and CDR2 is YSYEKL. J gave up 7 bases and V 0 bases, and 11 bases lay outside the gene matches. There are 17 residues in the CDR3. The CDR3 DNA sequence: TGCGCCAGCAGCCAAGATCTATGGGACAGGGGATTGACTGGCTACACCTTC. This sequence encodes CASSQDLWDRGLTGYTF.

The chain couples TRBV4-2 to TRBJ1-2; D is uncertain. The V end lost 0 bases, the J end lost 3 bases, and 8 bases lay between the germline ends. CDR1 LGHNA and CDR2 YNFKEQ come from the germline V gene. The length of the CDR3 is 14 residues. The CDR3 loop is CASSQESGDYGYTF. The CDR3, as DNA: TGTGCCAGCAGCCAAGAGTCCGGTGACTATGGCTACACCTTC.

The chain links TRBV13 to TRBJ2-7; possibly TRBD1 for D (5 bases). CDR1 and CDR2 (germline): PRHDT, FYEKMQ (reference sequence). The CDR3 is 12 amino acids. V dropped 4 bases and J dropped 3 bases, with 7 bases sitting between them. Written as DNA, the CDR3 is TGTGCCAGCAGCTCCGACAGCTACGAGCAGTACTTC. Residues: CASSSDSYEQYF. Full variable domain (missing parts from reference TRBV13 and TRBJ2-7): AAGVIQSPRHLIKEKRETATLKCYPIPRHDTVYWYQQGPGQDPQFLISFYEKMQSDKGSIPDRFSAQQFSDYHSELNMSSLELGDSALYFCASSSDSYEQYFGPGTRLTVT.

The rearrangement links TRBV7-6 to TRBJ2-5; D gene unclear. CDR1 SGHVS and CDR2 FNYEAQ come from the germline V gene. V was cut by 2 bases and J by 2 bases, with 6 bases left in between. The length of the CDR3 is 13 residues. The CDR3 spells CASSLSLQETQYF. CDR3 nucleotide sequence: TGTGCCAGCAGCTTAAGCCTACAAGAGACCCAGTACTTC.

This sequence joins TRBV7-9 and TRBJ2-1; 9 nucleotides agree with TRBD2. The CDR3 contains 15 residues. From germline, CDR1 is SEHNR and CDR2 FQNEAQ (reference sequence). V dropped 4 bases and J dropped 4; count of bases not matched to a gene: 5. The CDR3 region is CASSSPGLAYNEQFF. In DNA form, the CDR3 reads TGTGCCAGCAGCTCTCCGGGACTAGCTTACAATGAGCAGTTCTTC.